One sample yielded the 9 T cell receptor beta chains listed below, sequenced in a study of OX40 agonist ivuxolimab in advanced cancers. The method was immunoSEQ multiplex PCR; TCRdb's version includes in-frame clones alone and lacks a portion of them. Among under 95,000 clones listed, about 90% were seen once. The sequencing used CD4+ or CD8+ T cells sorted from blood, collected in a trial of the OX40 agonist ivuxolimab. Every receptor here comes from an adult with an advanced solid tumor such as melanoma, head and neck, liver or kidney cancer.

This chain connects TRBV5-4 to TRBJ2-7; 10 bases line up with TRBD2. CDR3 length equals 18 residues. CDR1 and CDR2 from the germline V gene are SGHNT and YYREEE (reference sequence). The J segment lost 0 bases and the V segment lost 4 bases, leaving 13 bases of the junction unmatched. CDR3 sequence reads: CASSNEGSGRTPSYEQYF. In DNA form, the CDR3 reads TGTGCCAGCAGCAACGAAGGTAGCGGGAGGACCCCCTCCTACGAGCAGTACTTC.

This chain joins TRBV5-1 and TRBJ1-2; no definite D call. Trimming cost V 4 bases and J 5 bases, with 9 bases left between them. This CDR3 contains 12 residues. CDR1 and CDR2 (germline): SGHRS, YFSETQ. In DNA form, the CDR3 reads TGCGCCAGCAGCCTAGACATGTATGGCTACACCTTC. It encodes CASSLDMYGYTF.

The chain couples TRBV19 to TRBJ1-2; D might be TRBD1 (5 bases). V lost 4 bases and J lost 7, with 16 bases in between. The germline CDR1 and CDR2 sequences are LNHDA and SQIVND (reference sequence). There are 14 residues in the CDR3. This CDR3 reads CASSRGQGAGGYTF. CDR3 coding DNA: TGTGCCAGTAGTAGGGGCCAAGGGGCCGGTGGCTACACCTTC.

This clone was counted once. The V and J genes are TRBV5-1 and TRBJ2-1; D is undetermined. This CDR3 spans 11 amino acids. The V end was cut by 1 base, the J end by 6 bases, with 2 bases between. Germline CDR1 and CDR2: SGHRS and YFSETQ. CDR3 nucleotide sequence: TGCGCCAGCAGCTTGCTCAATGAGCAGTTCTTC. Protein sequence: CASSLLNEQFF.

The gene calls are TRBV30 and TRBJ2-3; 7 bases map to TRBD2. The CDR3 loop spans 13 amino acids. CDR1 is GTSNPN and CDR2 is SVGIG in the germline V gene (reference sequence). After removal of 2 bases from V and 2 bases from J, the junction contained 1 base not matched to a gene. The CDR3 loop is CAWSRDYTDTQYF. CDR3 bases: TGTGCCTGGAGTCGGGACTACACAGATACGCAGTATTTT. The whole variable domain, remainder taken from reference TRBV30 and TRBJ2-3, is SQTIHQWPATLVQPVGSPLSLECTVEGTSNPNLYWYRQAAGRGLQLLFYSVGIGQISSEVPQNLSASRPQDRQFILSSKKLLLSDSGFYLCAWSRDYTDTQYFGPGTRLTVL.

This chain uses TRBV5-6 with TRBJ1-6, with TRBD1 as a possible D gene (5 bases). V was clipped by 4 bases and J by 10 bases, with 18 bases between them. The germline V gene encodes CDR1 SGHDT and CDR2 YYEEEE. The CDR3 consists of 15 residues. The CDR3: CASSQWWQGSSPLHF. CDR3 DNA: TGTGCCAGCAGCCAATGGTGGCAGGGAAGCTCACCCCTCCACTTT.

This chain links TRBV25-1 with TRBJ2-1, with TRBD2 matching 13 bases. The CDR3 length is 18 residues. V shed 7 bases and J 0 bases; nucleotides not matched to a gene: 9. Germline loops: CDR1 MGHDK, CDR2 SYGVNS. The chain's CDR3 is CASIGTSGIHSSYNEQFF. DNA for the CDR3: TGTGCCAGCATCGGGACTAGCGGGATACATAGCTCCTACAATGAGCAGTTCTTC.

This chain connects TRBV6-5 to TRBJ1-5, with 7 bases aligning to TRBD1. The V and J ends lost 6 bases and 4 bases, in that order; junction bases with no gene match: 9. CDR3 length: 15 residues. Germline V gene data show CDR1 as MNHEY and CDR2 as SVGAGI. The CDR3 DNA follows: TGTGCCAGCAGCGACGGGACAGCCGGTAATCAGCCCCAGCATTTT. Translated: CASSDGTAGNQPQHF.

The chain couples TRBV6-4 to TRBJ1-6, with TRBD1 as a possible D gene (5 bases). This CDR3 is 13 amino acids long. In germline, CDR1 is MRHNA, CDR2 SNTAGT. V lost 2 bases and J lost 6, with 5 bases in between. Here the CDR3 reads CASSDRGNSPLHF. The CDR3, as DNA: TGTGCCAGCAGTGACAGGGGTAATTCACCCCTCCACTTT.